The rows below give T cell receptor beta chains drawn from one sample of a study of control samples from healthy donors and cancer patients. The method was immunoSEQ multiplex PCR; TCRdb's version includes in-frame clones alone and lacks a portion of them. The sample gives about 220,000 clones, 85% to 95% of which show up once; approximately 1.5% is in the top ten. Sample: blood. The receptors originated from a man aged 45-60 years in good health. Each CDR3 is given with its conserved first and last residue. The order of the fields is D gene, J gene, V gene, clone size, CDR3 protein, CDR3 DNA. A D gene is named only where the DNA matches it firmly. Not all rows give a size; the values are once, few, many and, for expanded clones, a class.

D gene: -; J gene: TRBJ2-7; V gene: TRBV3-1/TRBV3-2; clone size: -; CDR3 protein: CASSLKGQPSYEQYF; CDR3 DNA: TGTGCCAGCAGTCTAAAAGGACAGCCCTCCTACGAGCAGTACTTC
D gene: -; J gene: TRBJ1-2; V gene: TRBV20-1; clone size: once; CDR3 protein: CSASRDAYYGYTF; CDR3 DNA: TGCAGTGCTAGTCGCGATGCCTACTATGGCTACACCTTC
D gene: -; J gene: TRBJ2-5; V gene: TRBV28; clone size: once; CDR3 protein: CASWDGGQETQYF; CDR3 DNA: TGTGCCAGTTGGGACGGAGGCCAAGAGACCCAGTACTTC
D gene: -; J gene: TRBJ1-2; V gene: TRBV5-1; clone size: -; CDR3 protein: CASDRTPGNYGYTF; CDR3 DNA: TGCGCCAGCGACCGGACCCCCGGGAACTATGGCTACACCTTC
D gene: -; J gene: TRBJ2-1; V gene: TRBV2; clone size: -; CDR3 protein: CASLLYNEQFF; CDR3 DNA: TGTGCCAGCCTGCTATACAATGAGCAGTTCTTC
D gene: TRBD1; J gene: TRBJ1-3; V gene: TRBV18; clone size: -; CDR3 protein: CASSPSRDRRNTIYF; CDR3 DNA: TGTGCCAGCTCACCTTCCCGGGACAGGAGAAACACCATATATTTT
D gene: -; J gene: TRBJ2-2; V gene: TRBV19; clone size: -; CDR3 protein: CASSKFTGELFF; CDR3 DNA: TGTGCCAGTAGCAAGTTCACCGGGGAGCTGTTTTTT
D gene: TRBD1; J gene: TRBJ2-7; V gene: TRBV13; clone size: -; CDR3 protein: CASSFMDRGGYEQYF; CDR3 DNA: TGTGCCAGCAGCTTCATGGACAGGGGGGGCTACGAGCAGTACTTC
D gene: -; J gene: TRBJ2-7; V gene: TRBV29-1; clone size: -; CDR3 protein: CSVTGRGPYEQYF; CDR3 DNA: TGCAGCGTTACGGGGCGGGGGCCCTACGAGCAGTACTTC
D gene: -; J gene: TRBJ1-2; V gene: TRBV5-4; clone size: -; CDR3 protein: CASSYGQTLYGYTF; CDR3 DNA: TGTGCCAGCAGCTACGGACAGACATTGTATGGCTACACCTTC
D gene: TRBD2; J gene: TRBJ2-5; V gene: TRBV5-5; clone size: -; CDR3 protein: CASSHPGTSGETQYF; CDR3 DNA: TGTGCCAGCAGTCATCCAGGGACTAGCGGAGAGACCCAGTACTTC
D gene: -; J gene: TRBJ1-1; V gene: TRBV11-1; clone size: -; CDR3 protein: CASSPPSAEGAFF; CDR3 DNA: TGTGCCAGCAGCCCCCCGTCGGCAGAAGGAGCTTTCTTT
D gene: TRBD1; J gene: TRBJ1-6; V gene: TRBV5-4; clone size: once; CDR3 protein: CASSPSPPGQLLNSPLHF; CDR3 DNA: TGTGCCAGCAGCCCCAGCCCACCGGGACAGCTTCTTAATTCACCCCTCCACTTT
D gene: -; J gene: TRBJ1-6; V gene: TRBV9; clone size: -; CDR3 protein: CASTLSPGSSPLHF; CDR3 DNA: TGTGCCAGCACCCTCTCCCCCGGGAGTTCACCCCTCCACTTT
D gene: TRBD2; J gene: TRBJ2-2; V gene: TRBV3-1/TRBV3-2; clone size: -; CDR3 protein: CASSPRAGDTGELFF; CDR3 DNA: TGTGCCAGCAGCCCCCGGGCGGGGGACACCGGGGAGCTGTTTTTT
D gene: -; J gene: TRBJ2-7; V gene: TRBV28; clone size: -; CDR3 protein: CASSSLPQGKGEQYF; CDR3 DNA: TGTGCCAGCAGTAGTCTCCCACAGGGAAAAGGGGAGCAGTACTTC
D gene: -; J gene: TRBJ1-4; V gene: TRBV5-4; clone size: -; CDR3 protein: CASSLPNEKLFF; CDR3 DNA: TGTGCCAGCAGCCTCCCTAATGAAAAACTGTTTTTT
D gene: -; J gene: TRBJ1-2; V gene: TRBV28; clone size: -; CDR3 protein: CASTLRYTDGYTF; CDR3 DNA: TGTGCCAGCACCTTACGGTATACGGATGGCTACACCTTC
D gene: -; J gene: TRBJ1-4; V gene: TRBV6-5; clone size: -; CDR3 protein: CASSLRGTTNEKLFF; CDR3 DNA: TGTGCCAGCAGTCTTAGGGGGACAACTAATGAAAAACTGTTTTTT
D gene: TRBD1; J gene: TRBJ1-1; V gene: TRBV5-6; clone size: -; CDR3 protein: CASSRISGQGVTEAFF; CDR3 DNA: TGTGCCAGCAGCCGCATTTCCGGACAGGGCGTCACTGAAGCTTTCTTT
D gene: -; J gene: TRBJ2-5; V gene: TRBV12-3/TRBV12-4; clone size: -; CDR3 protein: CASTRIGTQYF; CDR3 DNA: TGTGCCAGCACCCGAATAGGGACCCAGTACTTC
D gene: -; J gene: TRBJ1-1; V gene: TRBV7-8; clone size: few; CDR3 protein: CASSLWGRREAFF; CDR3 DNA: TGTGCCAGCAGCTTATGGGGCAGGAGAGAAGCTTTCTTT
D gene: TRBD1; J gene: TRBJ1-1; V gene: TRBV6-5; clone size: -; CDR3 protein: CASSYREGTVFEAFF; CDR3 DNA: TGTGCCAGCAGTTACAGAGAAGGGACAGTTTTTGAAGCTTTCTTT
D gene: TRBD1; J gene: TRBJ1-5; V gene: TRBV10-2; clone size: -; CDR3 protein: CASRGDRGSYQPQHF; CDR3 DNA: TGCGCCAGCAGGGGGGACAGGGGGTCATATCAGCCCCAGCATTTT
D gene: TRBD1; J gene: TRBJ2-1; V gene: TRBV18; clone size: -; CDR3 protein: CASSPTDRAEQFF; CDR3 DNA: TGTGCCAGCTCACCGACGGACAGGGCTGAGCAGTTCTTC
D gene: -; J gene: TRBJ2-7; V gene: TRBV7-2; clone size: once; CDR3 protein: CASSPRNMLRNEQYF; CDR3 DNA: TGTGCCAGCAGCCCGAGGAATATGTTGAGGAACGAGCAGTACTTC
D gene: -; J gene: TRBJ1-3; V gene: TRBV2; clone size: -; CDR3 protein: CASSDGGNTIYF; CDR3 DNA: TGTGCCAGCAGTGACGGGGGAAACACCATATATTTT
D gene: -; J gene: TRBJ2-1; V gene: TRBV18; clone size: -; CDR3 protein: CASSPVGGPTYNEQFF; CDR3 DNA: TGTGCCAGCTCACCAGTGGGAGGACCAACCTACAATGAGCAGTTCTTC
D gene: TRBD2; J gene: TRBJ2-1; V gene: TRBV19; clone size: -; CDR3 protein: CASSTPGLAGGRCYNEQFF; CDR3 DNA: TGTGCCAGTAGTACGCCCGGACTAGCGGGGGGCAGGTGCTACAATGAGCAGTTCTTC
D gene: -; J gene: TRBJ1-2; V gene: TRBV27; clone size: -; CDR3 protein: CASSPSGDYGYTF; CDR3 DNA: TGTGCCAGCAGCCCCTCCGGGGACTATGGCTACACCTTC
D gene: TRBD2; J gene: TRBJ2-5; V gene: TRBV2; clone size: -; CDR3 protein: CASSLAGGVETQYF; CDR3 DNA: TGTGCCAGCAGTCTAGCGGGGGGGGTTGAGACCCAGTACTTC
D gene: TRBD2; J gene: TRBJ2-4; V gene: TRBV4-2; clone size: -; CDR3 protein: CASSHDRGSGGAVEIQYF; CDR3 DNA: TGTGCCAGCAGCCATGATCGCGGTAGCGGGGGGGCCGTGGAAATTCAGTACTTC
D gene: TRBD1; J gene: TRBJ1-3; V gene: TRBV2; clone size: -; CDR3 protein: CASRDRGNTIYF; CDR3 DNA: TGTGCCAGCAGGGACAGGGGAAACACCATATATTTT